The present T cell receptor (beta chain) was sequenced within a study of graft-versus-host responses after intestinal transplantation. General study findings and limits: Recipient marrow contained GvH clones, some of which appeared first in ileum or blood.

Some clones are missing from TCRdb's copy, which holds only in-frame ones; the method was immunoSEQ multiplex PCR. The table shows 20,000 to 25,000 clones, with about 33% occurring only once. The count of this clone is one. At one end, the junction sequence differs from germline, possibly due to a read error. This CDR3 is built from 13 residues. From germline, CDR1 is SGDLS and CDR2 YYNGEE. The culture paired about 200,000 irradiated violet-dye-labeled stimulators with about 200,000 CFSE-labeled responders. The sample in question was alloreactive CD8+ T cells from a mixed lymphocyte reaction culture, obtained before intestinal transplant. Subset indicated: CFSE-low proliferating T cells sorted from roughly six-day pre-transplant mixed lymphocyte reaction (GvH or HvG direction). The chain joins TRBV9 to TRBJ2-7, with D perhaps assigned TRBD1 or TRBD2 (5 bases each). The receptor comes from a human patient who received an intestinal transplant. The CDR3 spells CASSVAGGREIHF. The CDR3 coding sequence is TGTGCCAGCAGCGTAGCTGGCGGCAGGGAGATCCACTTC. Based on the CDR3 plus reference TRBV9 and TRBJ2-7, the full variable domain is DSGVTQTPKHLITATGQRVTLRCSPRSGDLSVYWYQQSLDQGLQFLIQYYNGEERAKGNILERFSAQQFPDLHSELNLSSLELGDSALYFCASSVAGGREIHFGPGTRLTVT.